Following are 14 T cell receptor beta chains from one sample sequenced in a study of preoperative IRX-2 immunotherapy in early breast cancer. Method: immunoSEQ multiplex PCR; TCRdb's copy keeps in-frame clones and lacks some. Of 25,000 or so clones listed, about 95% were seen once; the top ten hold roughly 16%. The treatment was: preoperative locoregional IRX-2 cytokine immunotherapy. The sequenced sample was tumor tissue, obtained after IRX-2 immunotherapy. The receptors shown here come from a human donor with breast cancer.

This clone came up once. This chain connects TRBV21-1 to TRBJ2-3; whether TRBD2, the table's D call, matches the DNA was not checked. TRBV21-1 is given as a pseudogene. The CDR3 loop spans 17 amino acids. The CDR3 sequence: CASSALEREGGTDTQYF. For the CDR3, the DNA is TGTGCCAGCAGCGCACTCGAGCGGGAGGGTGGCACAGATACGCAGTATTTT.

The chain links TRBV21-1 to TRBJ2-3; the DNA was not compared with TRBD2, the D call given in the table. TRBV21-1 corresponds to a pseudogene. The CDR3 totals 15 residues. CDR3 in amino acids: CASSLMETTTDTQYF. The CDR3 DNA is TGTGCCAGCAGCCTGATGGAGACTACCACAGATACGCAGTATTTT.

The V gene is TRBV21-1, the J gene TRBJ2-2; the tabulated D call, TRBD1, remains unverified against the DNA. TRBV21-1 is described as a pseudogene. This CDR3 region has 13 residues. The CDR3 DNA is TGTGCCAGCAGAACAGGGGTGGCCGGGGAGCTGTTTTTT. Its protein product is CASRTGVAGELFF.

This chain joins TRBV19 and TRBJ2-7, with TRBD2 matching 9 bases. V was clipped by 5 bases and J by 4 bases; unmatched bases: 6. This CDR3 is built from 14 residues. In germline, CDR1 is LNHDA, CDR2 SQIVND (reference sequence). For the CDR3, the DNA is TGTGCCAGTAGTTCTAGCGGGACTACTTACGAGCAGTACTTC. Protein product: CASSSSGTTYEQYF.

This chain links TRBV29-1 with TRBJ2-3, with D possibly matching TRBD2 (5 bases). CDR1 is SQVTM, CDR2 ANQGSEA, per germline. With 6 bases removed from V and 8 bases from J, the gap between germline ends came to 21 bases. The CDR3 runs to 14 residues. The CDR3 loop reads CSVDDYGVRSTQYF. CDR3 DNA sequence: TGCAGCGTGGATGACTATGGGGTGCGGTCTACGCAGTATTTT.

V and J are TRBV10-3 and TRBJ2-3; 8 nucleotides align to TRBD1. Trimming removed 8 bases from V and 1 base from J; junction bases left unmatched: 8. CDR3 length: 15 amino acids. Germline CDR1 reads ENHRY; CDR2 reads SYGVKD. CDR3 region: CAIGDQGAGTDTQYF. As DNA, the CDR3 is TGTGCCATCGGGGACCAGGGGGCAGGCACAGATACGCAGTATTTT.

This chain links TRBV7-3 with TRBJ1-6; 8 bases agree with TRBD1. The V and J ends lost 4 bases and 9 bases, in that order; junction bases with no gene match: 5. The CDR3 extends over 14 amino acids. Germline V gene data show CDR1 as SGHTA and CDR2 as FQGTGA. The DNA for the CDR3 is TGTGCCAGCAGCTCCCGACAGGGGTTTTCACCCCTCCACTTT. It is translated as CASSSRQGFSPLHF.

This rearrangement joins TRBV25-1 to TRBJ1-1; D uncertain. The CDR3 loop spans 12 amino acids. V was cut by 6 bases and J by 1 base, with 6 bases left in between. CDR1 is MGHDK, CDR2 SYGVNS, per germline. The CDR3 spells CASRSGNTEAFF. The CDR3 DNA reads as TGTGCCAGCAGGAGTGGGAACACTGAAGCTTTCTTT.

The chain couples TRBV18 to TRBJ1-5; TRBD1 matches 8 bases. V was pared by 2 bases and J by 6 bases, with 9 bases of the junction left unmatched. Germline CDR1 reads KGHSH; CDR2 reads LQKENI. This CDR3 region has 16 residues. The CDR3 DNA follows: TGTGCCAGCTCACCAGATCTTCCAGGGGGCCGTCAGCCCCAGCATTTT. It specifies CASSPDLPGGRQPQHF.

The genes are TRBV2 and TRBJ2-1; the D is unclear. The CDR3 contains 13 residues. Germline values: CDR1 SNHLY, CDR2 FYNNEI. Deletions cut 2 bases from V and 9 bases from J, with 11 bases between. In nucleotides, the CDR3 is TGTGCCAGCAGTGAACTAGAGTTTGGTGAGCAGTTCTTC. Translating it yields CASSELEFGEQFF.

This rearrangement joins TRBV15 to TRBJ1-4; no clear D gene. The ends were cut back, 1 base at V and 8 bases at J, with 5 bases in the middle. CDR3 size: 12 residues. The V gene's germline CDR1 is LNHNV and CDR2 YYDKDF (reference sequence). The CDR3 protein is CATSRATEKLFF. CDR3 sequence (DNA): TGTGCCACCAGCAGAGCAACAGAAAAACTGTTTTTT. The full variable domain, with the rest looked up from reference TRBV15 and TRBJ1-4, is DAMVIQNPRYQVTQFGKPVTLSCSQTLNHNVMYWYQQKSSQAPKLLFHYYDKDFNNEADTPDNFQSRRPNTSFCFLDIRSPGLGDTAMYLCATSRATEKLFFGSGTQLSVL.

The CDR3 loop is CASSQDYRLAGRNEQFF. CDR3 DNA: TGTGCCAGCAGCCAAGATTATCGGCTAGCGGGCCGAAATGAGCAGTTCTTC. The J gene is TRBJ2-1, the V gene TRBV4-2; TRBD2 matches 8 bases. Germline V lookup: CDR1 LGHNA, CDR2 YNFKEQ. V dropped 0 bases and J dropped 7; count of bases not matched to a gene: 11. The CDR3 loop spans 17 amino acids.

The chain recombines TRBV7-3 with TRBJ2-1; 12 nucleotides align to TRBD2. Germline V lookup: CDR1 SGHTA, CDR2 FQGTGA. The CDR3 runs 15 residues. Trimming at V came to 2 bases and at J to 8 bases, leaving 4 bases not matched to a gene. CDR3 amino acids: CASSLVLAGGHEQFF. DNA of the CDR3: TGTGCCAGCAGCTTAGTCCTAGCGGGGGGGCATGAGCAGTTCTTC.

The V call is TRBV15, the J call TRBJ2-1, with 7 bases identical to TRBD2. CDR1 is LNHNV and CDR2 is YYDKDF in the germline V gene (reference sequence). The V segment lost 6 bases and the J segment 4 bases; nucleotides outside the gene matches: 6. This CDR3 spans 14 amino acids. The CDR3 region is CATREGLNYNEQFF. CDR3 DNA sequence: TGTGCCACCAGGGAGGGACTAAATTACAATGAGCAGTTCTTC.